Following are 32 T cell receptor beta chains from one sample sequenced in a study of OX40 agonist ivuxolimab in advanced cancers. The assay was immunoSEQ multiplex PCR, and TCRdb's table has in-frame clones only and misses some. The sample includes 40,000 to 60,000 clones, 88% of them seen just once. The material was CD4+ or CD8+ T cells sorted from blood, obtained in a trial of the OX40 agonist ivuxolimab. The receptors originated from an adult with an advanced solid tumor such as melanoma, head and neck, liver or kidney cancer.

The chain joins TRBV5-1 to TRBJ2-5, with D perhaps matching TRBD2 (5 bases). The CDR3 consists of 16 residues. V was shortened by 4 bases and J by 0 bases, with 16 bases between the two germline ends. In germline, CDR1 is SGHRS, CDR2 YFSETQ. Here the CDR3 reads CASSPGRRADQETQYF. The CDR3 DNA sequence: TGCGCCAGCAGCCCCGGGCGAAGAGCGGACCAAGAGACCCAGTACTTC.

The J gene is TRBJ2-2, the V gene TRBV19; D not resolved. This CDR3 has 16 amino acids. Trimming removed 3 bases at V and 0 bases at J, with 11 bases between. Germline V lookup: CDR1 LNHDA, CDR2 SQIVND (reference sequence). The CDR3 loop is CASSIGPGANTGELFF. CDR3 DNA: TGTGCCAGTAGTATCGGTCCAGGAGCGAACACCGGGGAGCTGTTTTTT. Based on the CDR3 plus reference TRBV19 and TRBJ2-2, the full variable domain is DGGITQSPKYLFRKEGQNVTLSCEQNLNHDAMYWYRQDPGQGLRLIYYSQIVNDFQKGDIAEGYSVSREKKESFPLTVTSAQKNPTAFYLCASSIGPGANTGELFFGEGSRLTVL.

This sequence joins TRBV5-6 and TRBJ2-5; 8 bases fit TRBD2. Trimming cost V 4 bases and J 7 bases; bases outside gene matches: 15. CDR1 SGHDT and CDR2 YYEEEE come from the germline V gene. This CDR3 is 16 amino acids long. The CDR3 loop reads CASSPGLAGSPWTQYF. Written as DNA, the CDR3 is TGTGCCAGCAGCCCCGGGTTAGCGGGATCTCCTTGGACCCAGTACTTC.

This clone has a single count. This sequence joins TRBV4-1 and TRBJ2-5, with D tentatively TRBD2 (5 bases). Germline CDR1 and CDR2: MGHRA and YSYEKL. This CDR3 spans 13 amino acids. V lost 3 bases to trimming and J lost 5 bases, with 10 bases between them. The CDR3 reads CASSQWRTETQYF. The CDR3 nucleotides are TGCGCCAGCAGCCAGTGGAGGACGGAGACCCAGTACTTC.

This chain links TRBV9 with TRBJ2-2; D call uncertain. Germline V lookup: CDR1 SGDLS, CDR2 YYNGEE. The CDR3 contains 13 residues. V dropped 0 bases and J dropped 6 bases, with 6 bases sitting between them. CDR3 DNA sequence: TGTGCCAGCAGCGTAGTCTATCCCGGGGAGCTGTTTTTT. Its protein is CASSVVYPGELFF.

V usage is TRBV2 and J usage is TRBJ2-5, with 8 positions matching TRBD2. Trimming took 8 bases from V and 12 from J; bases not matched to a gene: 11. The CDR3 is made up of 12 amino acids. Germline loops: CDR1 SNHLY, CDR2 FYNNEI. As DNA, the CDR3 is TGTGCCAGCCACTTGACTAGCGCTAGCGAGTACTTC. It yields the protein CASHLTSASEYF.

The chain couples TRBV7-2 to TRBJ2-7; D unclear. Trimming stripped 5 bases from V and 2 bases from J, with 10 bases between. The CDR3 consists of 13 residues. The germline gives CDR1 SGHTA, CDR2 FQGNSA. In DNA form, the CDR3 reads TGTGCCAGCAGCCCTCCGGGTACCTACGAGCAGTACTTC. This encodes CASSPPGTYEQYF.

The chain links TRBV7-2 to TRBJ1-1; 9 bases are shared with TRBD1. The CDR3 consists of 12 residues. Trimming removed 5 bases from V and 8 bases from J; junction bases left unmatched: 3. Germline V gives CDR1 SGHTA, CDR2 FQGNSA. The CDR3 DNA sequence: TGTGCCAGCAGCCGCGACAGGGGGGAAGCTTTCTTT. As protein: CASSRDRGEAFF.

The V call is TRBV7-9, the J call TRBJ2-1, with no clear D. This CDR3 has 12 amino acids. Germline V lookup: CDR1 SEHNR, CDR2 FQNEAQ (reference sequence). V was trimmed by 5 bases and J by 8 bases, leaving 10 bases between them. The CDR3 nucleotides read TGTGCCAGCAGCGAGACTGGGGATGAGCAGTTCTTC. Its translation: CASSETGDEQFF.

CDR3 nucleotide sequence: TGTGCCAGCAGTAAACTAGCGGGAGGTCAAGAGACCCAGTACTTC. It yields the protein CASSKLAGGQETQYF. This rearrangement joins TRBV28 to TRBJ2-5; 12 bases match TRBD2. Trimming took 5 bases from V and 2 from J; bases not matched to a gene: 3. This CDR3 region has 15 residues. CDR1 MDHEN and CDR2 SYDVKM come from the germline V gene.

The chain carries TRBV6-1 and TRBJ2-5; perhaps TRBD2 as D (6 bases). The tail of the sequence fits TRBJ2-7 better, so the J call may be wrong. Germline V gives CDR1 MNHNS, CDR2 SASEGT. The CDR3 runs 14 residues. CDR3 bases: TGTGCCAGCAGATCCCGGAGGGGTCGCTACGAGCAGTACTTC. Translating it yields CASRSRRGRYEQYF.

The gene calls are TRBV6-1 and TRBJ1-2; 7 nucleotides agree with TRBD1. CDR3 length: 15 residues. Unmatched junction bases numbered 7, after V lost 2 bases and J lost 4 bases. Per germline, CDR1 MNHNS and CDR2 SASEGT. The CDR3 is CASSERRSGGYGYTF. CDR3 DNA: TGTGCCAGCAGTGAACGGCGTTCAGGGGGCTATGGCTACACCTTC.

This rearrangement joins TRBV10-3 to TRBJ1-1, with D perhaps matching TRBD1 (6 bases). The V and J ends lost 10 bases and 1 base respectively, with 13 bases between them. The CDR3 has 13 amino acids. Per the germline V gene, CDR1 is ENHRY and CDR2 is SYGVKD. The CDR3 spells CATRTASNTEAFF. In DNA form, the CDR3 reads TGTGCCACAAGGACAGCCTCGAACACTGAAGCTTTCTTT.

The chain joins TRBV6-6 to TRBJ2-1; the D gene is possibly TRBD2 (7 bases). This CDR3 spans 16 amino acids. Per the germline V gene, CDR1 is MNHNY and CDR2 is SVGAGI (reference sequence). Deletions cut 6 bases from V and 8 bases from J, with 23 bases between. CDR3 in DNA: TGTGCCAGCAGACCTCCTGGGGGGGCCCGAGGCTATGAGCAGTTCTTC. Its protein product is CASRPPGGARGYEQFF.

The rearrangement joins TRBV7-9 to TRBJ2-7; D ambiguous. The length of the CDR3 is 14 residues. The germline V and J ends were trimmed by 3 bases and 4 bases, with 13 bases remaining between them. CDR1 and CDR2 from the germline V gene are SEHNR and FQNEAQ (reference sequence). The CDR3 here is CASSFGTPPYEQYF. The CDR3 bases are TGTGCCAGCAGCTTTGGCACTCCCCCTTACGAGCAGTACTTC. The full variable domain, completed using reference TRBV7-9 and TRBJ2-7, is DTGVSQNPRHKITKRGQNVTFRCDPISEHNRLYWYRQTLGQGPEFLTYFQNEAQLEKSRLLSDRFSAERPKGSFSTLEIQRTEQGDSAMYLCASSFGTPPYEQYFGPGTRLTVT.

The genes are TRBV6-5 and TRBJ1-1; no clear D gene. The germline V gene has CDR1 MNHEY and CDR2 SVGAGI. The CDR3 runs 13 residues. Deletions cut 2 bases from V and 4 bases from J, with 8 bases between. In DNA form, the CDR3 reads TGTGCCAGCAGTTACGGGCAGAGCACTGAAGCTTTCTTT. It translates to CASSYGQSTEAFF.

This clone was observed a single time. This chain links TRBV28 with TRBJ1-2; the D is unclear. CDR1 MDHEN and CDR2 SYDVKM come from the germline V gene. V lost 3 bases, J lost 3 bases, and 2 bases lay in between. This CDR3 has 11 residues. This CDR3 reads CASSLDYGYTF. CDR3 coding DNA: TGTGCCAGCAGTTTGGACTATGGCTACACCTTC.

The V and J genes are TRBV21-1 and TRBJ2-2; whether TRBD1, the table's D call, matches the DNA was not checked. TRBV21-1 is listed as a pseudogene. The CDR3 totals 13 residues. The CDR3 DNA follows: TGTGCCAGCAGCTCAGGGGGTAGCGGGGAGCTGTTTTTT. Encoded protein: CASSSGGSGELFF.

V gene TRBV13 combines with J gene TRBJ2-5; either TRBD1 or TRBD2 may fit D (5 bases each). This CDR3 has 13 amino acids. CDR1 PRHDT and CDR2 FYEKMQ come from the germline V gene (reference sequence). V gave up 4 bases and J gave up 4 bases, with 10 bases separating them. The CDR3 loop reads CASSSRGGETQYF. The CDR3 DNA reads as TGTGCCAGCAGCTCTCGGGGCGGAGAGACCCAGTACTTC.

The chain has TRBV6-5 and TRBJ1-1; possible D gene TRBD1, 6 bases. V was trimmed by 3 bases and J by 8 bases, leaving 16 bases between them. The CDR3 has 14 residues. Looked up from germline, CDR1 is MNHEY and CDR2 is SVGAGI. CDR3 sequence: CASSYGALGTEAFF. Written as DNA, the CDR3 is TGTGCCAGCAGTTATGGGGCCCTAGGGACAGAAGCTTTCTTT.

The gene calls are TRBV28 and TRBJ2-5; TRBD1 or TRBD2 may be the D gene (5 bases each). This CDR3 has 15 residues. Germline V gene lookup returns CDR1 MDHEN and CDR2 SYDVKM. Trimming took off 3 bases at V and 5 bases at J, with 16 bases between the two ends. CDR3 in amino acids: CASSFRGAGPETQYF. The CDR3 DNA reads TGTGCCAGCAGTTTTAGGGGCGCGGGCCCCGAGACCCAGTACTTC.

The chain joins TRBV7-9 to TRBJ2-2, with a tentative D call TRBD1 (6 bases). The CDR3 sequence is 16 residues long. Germline V gene data show CDR1 as SEHNR and CDR2 as FQNEAQ (reference sequence). V lost 9 bases and J 0 bases, leaving 17 bases between the germline ends. The CDR3 protein is CASNTPGQANTGELFF. In DNA, the CDR3 is TGTGCCAGTAACACTCCGGGACAAGCGAACACCGGGGAGCTGTTTTTT.

This clone was detected a few times. This sequence joins TRBV30 and TRBJ1-5; D not resolved. Between the trimmed V and J ends, which lost 0 bases and 6 bases, there was a span of 6 bases. The CDR3 contains 12 residues. Germline V gene data show CDR1 as GTSNPN and CDR2 as SVGIG (reference sequence). Written as DNA, the CDR3 is TGTGCCTGGAGTGTGCCTGGTCAGCCCCAGCATTTT. This gives the protein CAWSVPGQPQHF.

This chain joins TRBV29-1 and TRBJ1-1; D unresolved. Per germline, CDR1 SQVTM and CDR2 ANQGSEA. Trimming cost V 4 bases and J 6 bases, with 24 bases left between them. The CDR3 consists of 16 residues. The CDR3 region is CSVAPSPGKVGAEAFF. The DNA of the CDR3 is TGCAGCGTTGCTCCTTCGCCGGGGAAGGTCGGCGCTGAAGCTTTCTTT.

This clone was seen a handful of times. V is TRBV28 and J is TRBJ1-2; D uncertain. Germline CDR1 reads MDHEN; CDR2 reads SYDVKM. The length of the CDR3 is 11 residues. Trimming took 4 bases from V and 8 from J, leaving 8 bases between them. The CDR3 sequence is CASSYKEGYTF. The CDR3 nucleotides read TGTGCCAGCAGTTACAAGGAGGGCTACACCTTC.

The V and J genes are TRBV7-8 and TRBJ1-2; no firm D call. The V end lost 5 bases, the J end lost 3 bases, and 10 bases lay between the germline ends. CDR1 and CDR2 (germline): SGHVS, FQNEAQ. CDR3 size: 13 residues. The chain's CDR3 is CASSVNMDYGYTF. DNA for the CDR3: TGTGCCAGCAGCGTCAACATGGACTATGGCTACACCTTC. The entire variable domain, with the rest obtained from reference TRBV7-8 and TRBJ1-2, is as follows: GAGVSQSPRYKVAKRGQDVALRCDPISGHVSLFWYQQALGQGPEFLTYFQNEAQLDKSGLPSDRFFAERPEGSVSTLKIQRTQQEDSAVYLCASSVNMDYGYTFGSGTRLTVV.

Comments on this clone: The same CDR3 can be traced to other DNA sequences in this sample. This sequence joins TRBV5-1 and TRBJ2-3, with D unclear. The CDR3 is 12 amino acids. From germline, CDR1 is SGHRS and CDR2 YFSETQ. The ends were cut back, 1 base at V and 3 bases at J, with 3 bases in the middle. In DNA form, the CDR3 reads TGCGCCAGCAGCTTGACTACAGATACGCAGTATTTT. Amino acid sequence: CASSLTTDTQYF.

This chain links TRBV7-2 with TRBJ2-7; 7 bases match TRBD1. This CDR3 region has 15 residues. Germline CDR1 SGHTA, CDR2 FQGNSA. Trimming at V came to 2 bases and at J to 2 bases, leaving 6 bases not matched to a gene. CDR3 in amino acids: CASSLWETGPYEQYF. The CDR3, as DNA: TGTGCCAGCAGCTTATGGGAGACAGGGCCCTACGAGCAGTACTTC.

A few counts support this clone. This rearrangement joins TRBV30 to TRBJ1-1; tentatively, D is TRBD1 (5 bases). CDR1 is GTSNPN and CDR2 is SVGIG in the germline V gene (reference sequence). The CDR3 consists of 13 residues. The germline V and J ends were trimmed by 5 bases and 1 base, with 11 bases remaining between them. CDR3 protein: CAWGLGGNTEAFF. In DNA, the CDR3 is TGTGCCTGGGGTCTCGGGGGGAACACTGAAGCTTTCTTT.

On this clone: The conserved closing phenylalanine or tryptophan is absent in this CDR3, likely reflecting a read error. Written as DNA, the CDR3 is TGCAGCGCGGGACAGGGAGGGAATTCACCCCTCCACCTT. Amino acid sequence: CSAGQGGNSPLHL. The chain couples TRBV29-1 to TRBJ1-6, with TRBD1 matching 9 bases. This CDR3 region has 13 residues. With V trimmed by 7 bases and J by 7 bases, 5 bases remained unmatched. The germline gives CDR1 SQVTM, CDR2 ANQGSEA.

The chain uses TRBV6-6 and TRBJ1-3; 11 bases map to TRBD1. The CDR3 spans 16 residues. Trimming removed 5 bases from V and 4 bases from J; junction bases left unmatched: 7. CDR1 and CDR2 (germline): MNHNY, SVGAGI (reference sequence). The CDR3 DNA follows: TGTGCCAGCAGTACCTGGGACAGGGGGTCGGGAAACACCATATATTTT. It translates to CASSTWDRGSGNTIYF.

CDR3 sequence reads: CASSEVGIYSNQPQHF. The DNA of the CDR3 is TGTGCCAGCAGTGAGGTGGGCATCTATAGCAATCAGCCCCAGCATTTT. This chain connects TRBV6-1 to TRBJ1-5, with D uncertain. Trimming took 3 bases from V and 0 from J, leaving 12 bases between them. The CDR3 is 16 residues long. Germline-derived CDR1 and CDR2 are MNHNS and SASEGT.